Each of the 27 T cell receptor beta chains below was sequenced from the same sample in a study of post-analysis software for immune sequencing data. Study-level results: Comparison of patients with controls showed four or five TRBV segments more frequent in patients, TRBV5-6, TRBV5-1 and TRBV20-1 among them.

The library was made from cDNA and included unique molecular identifiers. MiXCR, run by TCRdb on the PCR reads, gives a single entry per CDR3 protein. The sample lists fewer than 900,000 distinct CDR3 sequences; under 60% were seen once. Their specific antigens are unknown. Material: blood. The source is a girl aged 10-17 years with multiple sclerosis.

This clonotype turned up a few times. J is TRBJ2-5 and V is TRBV10-3, with 13 bases fitting TRBD2. Trimming took 4 bases from V and 3 from J; bases not matched to a gene: 5. The CDR3 length is 16 residues. Germline CDR1 is ENHRY and CDR2 is SYGVKD. CDR3 nucleotides: TGTGCCATCAGTGGCGGGACTAGCGGGGTTGAAGAGACCCAGTACTTC. Its translation: CAISGGTSGVEETQYF.

This clonotype was seen ten or more times. The rearrangement links TRBV20-1 to TRBJ2-7; D may be TRBD1 or TRBD2 (5 bases each). This CDR3 comprises 12 residues. CDR1 and CDR2 (germline): DFQATT, SNEGSKA (reference sequence). The CDR3 here is CSARDGSYEQYF. DNA of the CDR3: TGCAGCGCCCGGGACGGATCCTACGAGCAGTACTTC.

The J gene is TRBJ1-1, the V gene TRBV20-1, with D maybe TRBD1 (5 bases). From germline, CDR1 is DFQATT and CDR2 SNEGSKA (reference sequence). Trimming removed 0 bases at V and 5 bases at J, with 16 bases between. This CDR3 has 15 residues. CDR3: CSARERAGGRTEAFF. In nucleotides, the CDR3 is TGCAGTGCTAGAGAAAGGGCGGGGGGGAGGACTGAAGCTTTCTTT.

The table lists this clonotype with a few counts. The rearrangement uses TRBV27 and TRBJ2-5, with a possible D match to TRBD1 (5 bases). This CDR3 spans 16 amino acids. Between the trimmed V and J ends, which lost 3 bases and 5 bases, there was a span of 19 bases. Germline CDR1 is MNHEY and CDR2 is SMNVEV (reference sequence). The CDR3 reads CASSFIGAGWRETQYF. The DNA for the CDR3 is TGTGCCAGCAGTTTTATTGGCGCAGGGTGGCGCGAGACCCAGTACTTC.

Comment on this clonotype: One end of the junction fails to match germline, which may point to a read error. V gene TRBV9 combines with J gene TRBJ2-1; 7 nucleotides line up with TRBD2. Germline V gene data show CDR1 as SGDLS and CDR2 as YYNGEE. The CDR3 is 16 residues long. The CDR3 protein is CASSVGAREGGNERYF. DNA for the CDR3: TGTGCCAGCAGCGTAGGAGCCAGGGAGGGTGGCAATGAGCGGTACTTC.

The V call is TRBV7-9, the J call TRBJ2-1; the D is unclear. This CDR3 contains 14 residues. Germline-derived CDR1 and CDR2 are SEHNR and FQNEAQ (reference sequence). V lost 1 base and J lost 5, with 9 bases in between. The CDR3 here is CASSLESAHNEQFF. CDR3 DNA sequence: TGTGCCAGCAGCTTAGAAAGTGCCCACAATGAGCAGTTCTTC.

The rearrangement joins TRBV5-1 to TRBJ2-7; a possible D gene is TRBD1 (5 bases). With 3 bases removed from V and 5 bases from J, the gap between germline ends came to 18 bases. Germline-derived CDR1 and CDR2 are SGHRS and YFSETQ. The length of the CDR3 is 15 residues. CDR3 protein: CASSSIAGKLDEQYF. In nucleotides, the CDR3 is TGCGCCAGCAGCTCGATTGCAGGGAAACTCGACGAGCAGTACTTC.

The CDR3 is CSVDRSGLGRTEAFF. The CDR3 region has the DNA TGCAGCGTTGACAGGTCGGGATTGGGGCGCACTGAAGCTTTCTTT. The rearrangement links TRBV29-1 to TRBJ1-1; possible D gene TRBD1, 5 bases. Germline V gene lookup returns CDR1 SQVTM and CDR2 ANQGSEA. CDR3 length: 15 amino acids. V was clipped by 3 bases and J by 4 bases, with 18 bases between them.

The rearrangement joins TRBV14 to TRBJ1-2; D is undetermined. This CDR3 comprises 14 residues. The V gene's germline CDR1 is SGHDN and CDR2 FVKESK. With 11 bases removed from V and 3 bases from J, the gap between germline ends came to 19 bases. CDR3 DNA sequence: TGTGCCGGACCCTATCCTCCCGAGGACTATGGCTACACCTTC. Translating it yields CAGPYPPEDYGYTF.

This clonotype was counted a single time. The rearrangement links TRBV7-8 to TRBJ1-1; D may be TRBD1 (5 bases). Per germline, CDR1 SGHVS and CDR2 FQNEAQ. V lost 4 bases and J 8 bases, leaving 11 bases between the germline ends. The CDR3 sequence is 12 residues long. The CDR3: CASSSRWGEAFF. CDR3 nucleotides: TGTGCCAGCAGCTCCCGGTGGGGCGAAGCTTTCTTT.

This chain uses TRBV7-3 with TRBJ2-1; 11 bases align to TRBD2. Looked up from germline, CDR1 is SGHTA and CDR2 is FQGTGA. After removal of 5 bases from V and 0 bases from J, the junction contained 9 bases not matched to a gene. This CDR3 is built from 18 residues. The CDR3 bases are TGTGCCAGCAGCCCCAGACTAGCGGGATGGAGCTCCTACAATGAGCAGTTCTTC. Its protein is CASSPRLAGWSSYNEQFF.

This clonotype was seen a handful of times. The chain recombines TRBV12-3 or TRBV12-4 with TRBJ2-1, with unresolved D. The CDR3 runs to 14 residues. Trimming pared 3 bases from V and 8 bases from J, leaving 14 bases between. The CDR3 loop is CASSLSPQWDEQFF. For the CDR3, the DNA is TGTGCCAGCAGTTTGAGTCCGCAATGGGATGAGCAGTTCTTC.

The chain has TRBV29-1 and TRBJ2-3, with 9 bases lining up with TRBD2. Looked up from germline, CDR1 is SQVTM and CDR2 is ANQGSEA. V lost 0 bases and J lost 1; bases outside the gene matches: 14. The CDR3 is 19 residues long. CDR3 in amino acids: CSVEDLGGRATWGTDTQYF. In nucleotides, the CDR3 is TGCAGCGTTGAAGATCTCGGCGGGAGGGCGACCTGGGGCACAGATACGCAGTATTTT.

The chain couples TRBV5-6 to TRBJ2-1; 15 bases agree with TRBD2. V dropped 1 base and J dropped 8; count of bases not matched to a gene: 13. This CDR3 spans 19 amino acids. Germline V gene lookup returns CDR1 SGHDT and CDR2 YYEEEE. The CDR3 spells CASSLWFLGTSGRFDEQFF. CDR3 in DNA: TGTGCCAGCAGCTTGTGGTTTTTGGGGACTAGCGGGAGGTTCGATGAGCAGTTCTTC.

J is TRBJ2-5 and V is TRBV5-1, with TRBD2 as a possible D gene (6 bases). The CDR3 runs to 15 residues. The germline V and J ends were trimmed by 4 bases and 2 bases, with 15 bases remaining between them. Germline CDR1 reads SGHRS; CDR2 reads YFSETQ. CDR3 sequence: CASSGGTVTQETQYF. The CDR3 nucleotides are TGCGCCAGCAGCGGGGGGACGGTCACTCAAGAGACCCAGTACTTC.

There are a few counts of this clonotype. The chain uses TRBV15 and TRBJ2-4; no reliable D call. The tail of the sequence fits TRBJ2-7 better, so the J call may be wrong. Germline V gives CDR1 LNHNV, CDR2 YYDKDF (reference sequence). The CDR3 covers 8 residues. The DNA for the CDR3 is TGTGCCAACATCGAGCAGTACTTC. Translating gives CANIEQYF.

This clonotype occurred a few times. The chain joins TRBV29-1 to TRBJ2-4, with D uncertain. The DNA end lines up better with TRBJ2-7; the J call may be wrong. The CDR3 runs 11 residues. Germline loops: CDR1 SQVTM, CDR2 ANQGSEA. CDR3 nucleotide sequence: TGCAGCGTTGAAGGCCCCGACGAGCAGTACTTC. Translation: CSVEGPDEQYF.

The V gene is TRBV27, the J gene TRBJ1-2, with no clear D. V shed 7 bases and J shed 1 base, with 10 bases lying between them. From germline, CDR1 is MNHEY and CDR2 SMNVEV (reference sequence). The CDR3 has 13 amino acids. The CDR3 DNA reads TGTGCCAGCATCCAGGAAGTTAACTATGGCTACACCTTC. Protein: CASIQEVNYGYTF.

This sequence joins TRBV6-1 and TRBJ2-4; TRBD1 matches 10 bases. The CDR3 loop spans 14 amino acids. V lost 6 bases to trimming and J lost 5 bases; unmatched junction nucleotides: 4. Looked up from germline, CDR1 is MNHNS and CDR2 is SASEGT. The DNA for the CDR3 is TGTGCCAGCAGGGACAGGGGGTTAGAAAACATTCAGTACTTC. The encoded protein is CASRDRGLENIQYF.

The chain has TRBV27 and TRBJ2-2; a possible D gene is TRBD2 (5 bases). CDR3 size: 17 residues. Trimming took 0 bases from V and 3 from J, leaving 14 bases between them. Germline lookup yields CDR1 MNHEY and CDR2 SMNVEV (reference sequence). The DNA of the CDR3 is TGTGCCAGCAGTTTATCGATCCGGGAACGGCACACCGGGGAGCTGTTTTTT. Translated: CASSLSIRERHTGELFF.

The J gene is TRBJ2-6, the V gene TRBV5-1; no clear D. The V end was cut by 4 bases, the J end by 4 bases, with 12 bases between. This CDR3 contains 15 residues. The V gene's germline CDR1 is SGHRS and CDR2 YFSETQ. The chain's CDR3 is CASSPPGSGANVLTF. CDR3 bases: TGCGCCAGCAGCCCACCGGGCTCCGGGGCCAACGTCCTGACTTTC. Supplemented by reference TRBV5-1 and TRBJ2-6, the full variable domain reads KAGVTQTPRYLIKTRGQQVTLSCSPISGHRSVSWYQQTPGQGLQFLFEYFSETQRNKGNFPGRFSGRQFSNSRSEMNVSTLELGDSALYLCASSPPGSGANVLTFGAGSRLTVL.

The V and J genes are TRBV5-1 and TRBJ2-4, with 7 bases fitting TRBD2. V was clipped by 1 base and J by 1 base; unmatched bases: 2. The CDR3 runs to 15 residues. Germline V gene lookup returns CDR1 SGHRS and CDR2 YFSETQ. CDR3 nucleotides: TGCGCCAGCAGCTTGTGGGGGGGTGCCAAAAACATTCAGTACTTC. This codes for CASSLWGGAKNIQYF.

Regarding this clonotype: An end of the junction differs from the germline gene, which may be a read error. The chain uses TRBV20-1 and TRBJ2-1; possible D gene TRBD2, 5 bases. The CDR3 is 14 residues long. Germline assignment: CDR1 DFQATT and CDR2 SNEGSKA (reference sequence). The DNA of the CDR3 is TGCAGCGCTAGCAAGGGTAGCTCCTACAATGAGCAGTTCTTC. This translates into CSASKGSSYNEQFF.

The rearrangement links TRBV27 to TRBJ2-3; D is unresolved. This CDR3 has 15 amino acids. Germline V gene lookup returns CDR1 MNHEY and CDR2 SMNVEV (reference sequence). Between the trimmed V and J ends, which lost 6 bases and 6 bases, there was a span of 19 bases. The CDR3: CASSPERLRADTQYF. The DNA of the CDR3 is TGTGCCAGCAGCCCGGAGCGACTCCGGGCGGATACGCAGTATTTT.

The DNA of the CDR3 is TGTGCCAGCAGCTTAGGTGCTAATCAGGGGTCGGCTAATGAAAAACTGTTTTTT. Protein sequence: CASSLGANQGSANEKLFF. The chain recombines TRBV7-9 with TRBJ1-4; TRBD1 might be the D (6 bases). Looked up from germline, CDR1 is SEHNR and CDR2 is FQNEAQ (reference sequence). The V gene lost 1 base and the J gene lost 3 bases, with 18 bases spanning the gap. This CDR3 has 18 residues.

This clonotype showed up just a few times. The chain employs TRBV5-8 and TRBJ1-2; no clear D gene. V was shortened by 4 bases and J by 2 bases, with 9 bases between the two germline ends. The CDR3 contains 13 residues. CDR1 is SGHTS, CDR2 YDEGEE, per germline. CDR3 sequence (DNA): TGTGCCAGCAGCCGAGCCGGCAACTATGGCTACACCTTC. This translates into CASSRAGNYGYTF.

The gene calls are TRBV15 and TRBJ2-1, with TRBD2 matching over 7 bases. The CDR3 has 15 residues. Trimming cost V 3 bases and J 6 bases; bases outside gene matches: 8. Germline V gives CDR1 LNHNV, CDR2 YYDKDF (reference sequence). Here the CDR3 reads CATSREPRTSNEQFF. CDR3 nucleotides: TGTGCCACCAGCAGGGAACCTCGGACTAGCAATGAGCAGTTCTTC.